Below, one T cell receptor (beta chain) is given with its context. The antigen remains unidentified. The data belong to a study of CD8 T cells in Susac syndrome. The multiple sclerosis control group comprised treatment-naive patients with stable or active relapsing-remitting disease. Through negative isolation, CD4+ and CD8+ T cells were obtained, while TEMRA cells were enriched using FACS. Random hexamers were used to reverse transcribe the RNA input (roughly 0.5 to 1 ug). Amplification of TCR beta CDR3 used immunoSEQ multiplex PCR across 54 Vbeta and 13 Jbeta. TCRdb re-derived calls from the immunoSEQ multiplex PCR reads in MiXCR, one entry per CDR3 protein. Here the sample spans 200,000 or so distinct CDR3 sequences, 80% to 95% being singletons. The study, taken as a whole, reports: In its TCR sequencing and HLA analysis, the study acknowledged that the number of individuals was relatively small.

The V end lost 5 bases, the J end lost 2 bases, and 16 bases lay between the germline ends. The CDR3 totals 15 residues. Germline assignment: CDR1 DFQATT and CDR2 SNEGSKA (reference sequence). The chain joins TRBV20-1 to TRBJ1-3; D gene unclear. This sequence originates from a human donor with multiple sclerosis. Sequenced: CD8+ T cells from PBMCs. CDR3 DNA sequence: TGCAGTGCTCTAGCCGGAAAAGAGGCTGGAAACACCATATATTTT. This encodes CSALAGKEAGNTIYF.